Listed here are 25 T cell receptor beta chains from one sample, sequenced in a study of T-cell memory formation after mild COVID-19. TCRdb re-called the 5' RACE reads with MiXCR, one entry per CDR3 protein. The sample holds fewer than 250,000 distinct CDR3 sequences; 15% are singletons and the top ten take 2% to 2.5%. Sequenced input: PBMCs or a T cell subset sorted from them (not recorded which). All receptors come from an adult woman who had mild COVID-19 (a few samples of this study predate the infection). Cell type and time point are not known.

The table lists this clonotype with a few counts. The gene calls are TRBV19 and TRBJ2-3; 7 bases match TRBD1. The CDR3 is made up of 14 amino acids. Germline V CDR1 and CDR2: LNHDA, SQIVND (reference sequence). The J segment lost 1 base and the V segment lost 7 bases, leaving 5 bases of the junction unmatched. The CDR3 region is CASTQGFGTDTQYF. CDR3 in DNA: TGTGCCAGTACACAGGGGTTTGGCACAGATACGCAGTATTTT.

This clonotype was seen many times. The chain recombines TRBV29-1 with TRBJ2-7; D possibly corresponds to TRBD1 (6 bases). The germline V and J ends were trimmed by 4 bases and 1 base, with 20 bases remaining between them. CDR3 length: 16 residues. The V gene's germline CDR1 is SQVTM and CDR2 ANQGSEA. In DNA form, the CDR3 reads TGCAGCGTTGTCCGTGTTACAGGGTCTGTTTCCTACGAGCAGTACTTC. This encodes CSVVRVTGSVSYEQYF.

This clonotype was seen more than once but under ten times. V usage is TRBV14 and J usage is TRBJ2-2; TRBD2 might be the D (6 bases). CDR3 size: 18 residues. Trimming took off 5 bases at V and 1 base at J, with 20 bases between the two ends. Per germline, CDR1 SGHDN and CDR2 FVKESK. CDR3 amino acids: CASSVYRDSLRNTGELFF. As DNA, the CDR3 is TGTGCCAGCAGCGTATACCGGGACTCTCTTCGGAACACCGGGGAGCTGTTTTTT.

This clonotype has only a few counts. This rearrangement joins TRBV15 to TRBJ2-7; 8 positions match TRBD1. The CDR3 extends over 15 amino acids. CDR1 is LNHNV and CDR2 is YYDKDF in the germline V gene (reference sequence). Losses at the gene ends were 5 bases for V and 5 bases for J; bases not matched to a gene: 11. The CDR3 DNA sequence: TGTGCCACCAGCCTTACCCCGACAGGGGTCCACGAGCAGTACTTC. This sequence encodes CATSLTPTGVHEQYF.

The J gene is TRBJ1-1, the V gene TRBV9; D not certain. CDR1 SGDLS and CDR2 YYNGEE come from the germline V gene. Deletions cut 4 bases from V and 0 bases from J, with 10 bases between. The CDR3 extends over 14 amino acids. CDR3 DNA: TGTGCCAGCAGCTCCAACCCCTTGAACACTGAAGCTTTCTTT. Translation gives CASSSNPLNTEAFF. Full variable domain (outside the CDR3, taken from reference TRBV9 and TRBJ1-1): DSGVTQTPKHLITATGQRVTLRCSPRSGDLSVYWYQQSLDQGLQFLIQYYNGEERAKGNILERFSAQQFPDLHSELNLSSLELGDSALYFCASSSNPLNTEAFFGQGTRLTVV.

CDR3 sequence (DNA): TGCGCCAGCAGTGCCTCTGGGGCCAACGTCCTGACTTTC. It encodes CASSASGANVLTF. V and J are TRBV5-1 and TRBJ2-6, with D uncertain. Per the germline V gene, CDR1 is SGHRS and CDR2 is YFSETQ. The length of the CDR3 is 13 residues. V dropped 5 bases and J dropped 0 bases, with 3 bases sitting between them.

This clonotype was observed at least ten times. The CDR3 here is CASSLDDGYNQPQHF. The DNA for the CDR3 is TGCGCCAGCAGCCTAGACGACGGCTACAATCAGCCCCAGCATTTT. This chain connects TRBV5-1 to TRBJ1-5; D ambiguous. The CDR3 loop spans 15 amino acids. Trimming pared 4 bases from V and 3 bases from J, leaving 14 bases between. Germline CDR1 is SGHRS and CDR2 is YFSETQ.

This clonotype was seen more than once but under ten times. The V call is TRBV12-3 or TRBV12-4, the J call TRBJ1-6; 8 nucleotides line up with TRBD1. The V segment lost 6 bases and the J segment 7 bases; nucleotides outside the gene matches: 11. This CDR3 is built from 16 residues. In nucleotides, the CDR3 is TGTGCCAGCAGCCGGAGGGGGGACAGGAACAATTCACCCCTCCACTTT. Its translation is CASSRRGDRNNSPLHF.

The V gene is TRBV12-3 or TRBV12-4, the J gene TRBJ2-3; D is unclear. The CDR3 is made up of 15 amino acids. Trimming removed 7 bases at V and 1 base at J, with 15 bases between. In DNA, the CDR3 is TGTGCCAGCACCCAAAGTCAGCGTCGCACAGATACGCAGTATTTT. This codes for CASTQSQRRTDTQYF.

This rearrangement joins TRBV11-2 to TRBJ1-2; D unclear. Trimming stripped 1 base from V and 13 bases from J, with 13 bases between. Germline-derived CDR1 and CDR2 are SGHAT and FQNNGV. This CDR3 region has 12 residues. CDR3 region: CASSLASSLGTF. The CDR3, as DNA: TGTGCCAGCAGCTTAGCCTCGAGTCTAGGCACCTTC.

In DNA form, the CDR3 reads TGTGCCAGCAGCTTAATGTTGGGGCGGGGCACAGATACGCAGTATTTT. Translating it yields CASSLMLGRGTDTQYF. The rearrangement uses TRBV7-3 and TRBJ2-3; either TRBD1 or TRBD2 may supply D (5 bases each). The germline V gene has CDR1 SGHTA and CDR2 FQGTGA. The CDR3 is 16 amino acids. With 1 base removed from V and 1 base from J, the gap between germline ends came to 12 bases. The full variable domain, rest sourced from reference TRBV7-3 and TRBJ2-3, is GAGVSQTPSNKVTEKGKYVELRCDPISGHTALYWYRQSLGQGPEFLIYFQGTGAADDSGLPNDRFFAVRPEGSVSTLKIQRTERGDSAVYLCASSLMLGRGTDTQYFGPGTRLTVL.

CDR3 bases: TGTGCCAGCAGCCAGGTTGGGAGTCAGAATGAGCAGTTCTTC. The encoded protein is CASSQVGSQNEQFF. V usage is TRBV3-1 and J usage is TRBJ2-1; possible D gene TRBD2, 5 bases. The CDR3 is made up of 14 amino acids. Trimming left V 3 bases short and J 7 bases short, with 13 bases between. Germline values: CDR1 LGHDT, CDR2 YNNKEL (reference sequence).

The chain couples TRBV30 to TRBJ1-5, with 7 bases fitting TRBD1. The V gene end was trimmed by 4 bases and the J gene end by 7 bases; junction bases not matched to a gene: 7. From germline, CDR1 is GTSNPN and CDR2 SVGIG (reference sequence). This CDR3 spans 13 amino acids. CDR3 DNA sequence: TGTGCCTGGACTGGGGACAGCATCCAGCCCCAGCATTTT. Its translation: CAWTGDSIQPQHF.

V gene TRBV28 combines with J gene TRBJ1-2; 8 nucleotides agree with TRBD1. Germline assignment: CDR1 MDHEN and CDR2 SYDVKM. Trimming took 3 bases from V and 4 from J; bases not matched to a gene: 7. The CDR3 runs to 15 residues. For the CDR3, the DNA is TGTGCCAGCAGTTTTCCAACAGGGGGAAGCTATGGCTACACCTTC. This encodes CASSFPTGGSYGYTF.

This chain joins TRBV5-5 and TRBJ2-3, with 11 bases matching TRBD2. The V segment lost 4 bases and the J segment 2 bases; nucleotides outside the gene matches: 12. This CDR3 has 18 residues. Germline CDR1 is SGHKS and CDR2 is YYEKEE (reference sequence). The CDR3 nucleotides are TGTGCCAGCAGCCCCGCTCTAGCGGGAGGATCCCTCACAGATACGCAGTATTTT. As protein: CASSPALAGGSLTDTQYF.

CDR3 residues: CASSVFDRTNTEAFF. The CDR3 DNA sequence: TGTGCCAGCAGCGTTTTTGACAGGACGAACACTGAAGCTTTCTTT. V and J are TRBV9 and TRBJ1-1; a possible D gene is TRBD1 (6 bases). CDR3 length: 15 amino acids. The V end was cut by 2 bases, the J end by 1 base, with 12 bases between. The germline V gene has CDR1 SGDLS and CDR2 YYNGEE.

The gene calls are TRBV5-4 and TRBJ2-1; D gene unclear. The CDR3 contains 13 residues. Deletions cut 3 bases from V and 7 bases from J, with 11 bases between. Germline V gene data show CDR1 as SGHNT and CDR2 as YYREEE (reference sequence). DNA of the CDR3: TGTGCCAGCAGCTGGGCCGCAACTAATGAGCAGTTCTTC. Protein product: CASSWAATNEQFF.

The V call is TRBV20-1, the J call TRBJ2-1; D gene uncertain. The CDR3 covers 15 residues. V was pared by 5 bases and J by 6 bases, with 20 bases between. Germline V gives CDR1 DFQATT, CDR2 SNEGSKA (reference sequence). CDR3 nucleotide sequence: TGCAGTGCTGGATTGGGCGGAACCAAGACCAATGAGCAGTTCTTC. It specifies CSAGLGGTKTNEQFF.

The chain has TRBV20-1 and TRBJ1-2; D is ambiguous. The V gene lost 5 bases and the J gene lost 0 bases, with 10 bases spanning the gap. Germline V gene sequence: CDR1 DFQATT, CDR2 SNEGSKA (reference sequence). The CDR3 runs to 13 residues. CDR3 nucleotide sequence: TGCAGTGCTCAAGGAGCAGCTAACTATGGCTACACCTTC. It is translated as CSAQGAANYGYTF.

V and J are TRBV5-1 and TRBJ2-3; weak D call: TRBD1 (6 bases). Trimming took off 2 bases at V and 6 bases at J, with 19 bases between the two ends. Per the germline V gene, CDR1 is SGHRS and CDR2 is YFSETQ. CDR3 length: 16 residues. CDR3 region: CASSFKPGHSRDTQYF. The CDR3 DNA follows: TGCGCCAGCAGCTTTAAACCGGGACACAGCCGGGATACGCAGTATTTT.

The V and J genes are TRBV12-3 or TRBV12-4 and TRBJ1-2; TRBD1 matches 12 bases. This CDR3 is built from 16 residues. V was pared by 5 bases and J by 4 bases, with 8 bases of the junction left unmatched. The CDR3 loop is CASSPIGTGGPYGYTF. The CDR3 region has the DNA TGTGCCAGCAGTCCAATCGGGACAGGGGGCCCCTATGGCTACACCTTC.

The rearrangement uses TRBV29-1 and TRBJ1-2; D ambiguous. The CDR3 runs 12 residues. V lost 3 bases and J lost 8, with 13 bases in between. CDR1 SQVTM and CDR2 ANQGSEA come from the germline V gene. The CDR3 region is CSVDTYGYGYTF. The CDR3 nucleotides are TGCAGCGTTGACACGTATGGCTACGGCTACACCTTC.

The chain employs TRBV20-1 and TRBJ1-3; D is uncertain. The germline V gene encodes CDR1 DFQATT and CDR2 SNEGSKA (reference sequence). The V end was cut by 4 bases, the J end by 0 bases, with 10 bases between. The CDR3 extends over 14 amino acids. CDR3 region: CSATDPSSGNTIYF. CDR3 DNA: TGCAGTGCTACTGATCCAAGCTCTGGAAACACCATATATTTT.

The V and J genes are TRBV7-8 and TRBJ2-1; 8 positions agree with TRBD2. Germline V CDR1 and CDR2: SGHVS, FQNEAQ. The CDR3 extends over 16 amino acids. The junction had 6 bases not matched to a gene; V was cut back by 5 bases and J by 0 bases. CDR3 residues: CASSRTGTSSYNEQFF. CDR3 DNA sequence: TGTGCCAGCAGCAGAACCGGGACTAGCTCCTACAATGAGCAGTTCTTC.

Only a few counts were recorded for this clonotype. CDR3 residues: CASSQVDRDAGELFF. Written as DNA, the CDR3 is TGCGCCAGCAGCCAAGTGGACAGGGATGCAGGGGAGCTGTTTTTT. The chain uses TRBV4-3 and TRBJ2-2; 8 nucleotides align to TRBD1. The CDR3 has 15 residues. The V and J ends lost 1 base and 8 bases, in that order; junction bases with no gene match: 6. The V gene's germline CDR1 is LGHNA and CDR2 YSLEER.